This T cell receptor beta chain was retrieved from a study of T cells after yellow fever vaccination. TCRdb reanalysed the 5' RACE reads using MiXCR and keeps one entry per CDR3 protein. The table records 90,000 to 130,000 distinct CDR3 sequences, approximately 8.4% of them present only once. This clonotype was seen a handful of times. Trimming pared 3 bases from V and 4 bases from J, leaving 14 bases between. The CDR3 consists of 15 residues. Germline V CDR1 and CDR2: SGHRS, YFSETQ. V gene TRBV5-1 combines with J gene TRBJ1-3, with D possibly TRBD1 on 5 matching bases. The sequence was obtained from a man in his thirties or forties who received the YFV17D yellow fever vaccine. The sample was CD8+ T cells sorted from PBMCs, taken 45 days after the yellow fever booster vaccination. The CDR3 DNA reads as TGCGCCAGCAGCTGGAGCCCGGGGACCGGAAACACCATATATTTT. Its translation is CASSWSPGTGNTIYF.